This T cell receptor beta chain was found in a study of OX40 agonist ivuxolimab in advanced cancers. In the study overall: Patients achieving partial responses numbered three: one hepatocellular carcinoma case and two cutaneous melanoma cases. General study results and limits: Partial responders at 0.1-3.0 mg/kg showed near-lowest clonal expansion.

TCRdb's copy holds only in-frame clones and misses some; the assay was immunoSEQ multiplex PCR. This table has some 69,000 clones, around 90% appearing once. Of note for this clone: Its antigen is unidentified.

V dropped 5 bases and J dropped 4 bases, with 18 bases sitting between them. This CDR3 contains 15 residues. Germline CDR1 reads MNHEY; CDR2 reads SVGAGI. Sequenced material: CD4+ or CD8+ T cells sorted from blood, taken in a trial of the OX40 agonist ivuxolimab. This sequence joins TRBV6-5 and TRBJ2-7; D tentatively reads TRBD1 or TRBD2 (5 bases each). The clonotype was recovered from an adult with an advanced solid tumor such as melanoma, head and neck, liver or kidney cancer. The CDR3 protein is CASSSTTGTKYEQYF. CDR3 sequence (DNA): TGTGCCAGCAGTAGCACCACCGGGACCAAATACGAGCAGTACTTC.